This T cell receptor beta chain was sequenced for a study of naive and memory T cell subsets. The beta constant-region primer was an equimolar mix of two oligonucleotides covering TRBC1 and TRBC2. Four rounds of PCR amplified the ligated cDNA using nested alpha and beta constant-region primers plus SP2. TCRdb called the UMI-ligation and nested PCR reads again in MiXCR, with one record for every CDR3 protein. Here the sample spans approximately 100,000 distinct CDR3 sequences, about 14% being singletons. V lost 5 bases, J lost 3 bases, and 7 bases stayed unmatched. The CDR3 runs 15 residues. In germline, CDR1 is SNHLY, CDR2 FYNNEI. On this clonotype: The target antigen is unknown.

Study results and caveats: Naive repertoires, especially CD8, held a few larger clonotypes, possibly memory cells re-expressing CD45RA.

The clonotype was recovered from a human donor in good health. Specimen: naive CD8+ T cells from blood. The gene calls are TRBV2 and TRBJ2-3; 8 positions agree with TRBD2. The CDR3 spells CASSRTSWVTDTQYF. DNA of the CDR3: TGTGCCAGCAGTCGGACTAGCTGGGTGACAGATACGCAGTATTTT. The full variable domain, with the rest looked up from reference TRBV2 and TRBJ2-3, is EPEVTQTPSHQVTQMGQEVILRCVPISNHLYFYWYRQILGQKVEFLVSFYNNEISEKSEIFDDQFSVERPDGSNFTLKIRSTKLEDSAMYFCASSRTSWVTDTQYFGPGTRLTVL.